This is a list of T cell receptor beta chains from one sample in a study of technical replicates of blood from four donors. TCRdb's table, derived via immunoSEQ multiplex PCR, lists solely in-frame clones and lacks some. The data contain 70,000 or so clones, 80% to 90% of them singletons. The sequenced material came from PBMCs. The receptor set was obtained from a human donor in good health. Some clones in this sample may be carry-over from other donors' samples. Both conserved end residues are part of each CDR3. A D gene is named only where the DNA matches it firmly. Clone size is shown for a subset of rows, as once, few, many or a class of expanded clone.

J gene	D gene	CDR3 length	V gene	clone size	CDR3 DNA	CDR3 protein
TRBJ1-1	TRBD1	15	TRBV7-2	.	TGTGCCAGCACCGTAGCCGGGACAGGGTTCACTGAAGCTTTCTTT	CASTVAGTGFTEAFF
TRBJ1-1	.	13	TRBV11-2	few	TGTGCCAGCAGCTTAGTTGGCCGGCCAGGGGCTTTCTTT	CASSLVGRPGAFF
TRBJ1-1	.	13	TRBV5-4	.	TGTGCCAGCAGCTTGGGTCGGTGGACTGAAGCTTTCTTT	CASSLGRWTEAFF
TRBJ1-1	.	13	TRBV11-3	few	TGTGCCAGCAGCTTAGGAACAAACACTGAAGCTTTCTTT	CASSLGTNTEAFF
TRBJ2-1	.	13	TRBV7-2	.	TGTGCCAGCAGCTTAGCCCCCGTCAATGAGCAGTTCTTC	CASSLAPVNEQFF
TRBJ2-2	TRBD2	16	TRBV7-2	.	TGTGCCAGCAGCTACAACAGACTAGCGGCAAGTGGGGAGCTGTTTTTT	CASSYNRLAASGELFF
TRBJ1-2	.	15	TRBV6-1	few	TGTGCCAGCAGTGAAGAGTCAGGGGCTAACTATGGCTACACCTTC	CASSEESGANYGYTF
TRBJ2-2	TRBD1	15	TRBV2	.	TGTGCCAGCAGTGAAGCTACAGGGGGCACCGGGGAGCTGTTTTTT	CASSEATGGTGELFF
TRBJ2-7	TRBD1	15	TRBV11-1	.	TGTGCCAGCAGCAACCGGGACAGGGGGGCCTACGAGCAGTACTTC	CASSNRDRGAYEQYF
TRBJ1-4	.	16	TRBV7-5	.	TGTGTCAGAAGCTTAGTAGTCAGGGGGCAGTGTGAAAAACTGTTTTTT	CVRSLVVRGQCEKLFF
TRBJ2-7	.	14	TRBV7-8	.	TGTGCCAGCAGCTTAGAAGCCCACTCCTACGAGCAGTACTTC	CASSLEAHSYEQYF
TRBJ1-4	.	15	TRBV9	.	TGTGCCAGCAGCGAATCCAACCTAGTTAATGAAAAACTGTTTTTT	CASSESNLVNEKLFF
TRBJ2-1	.	16	TRBV5-6	.	TGTGCCAGCAGCTTCTGGGGGGAGCAGACCTACAATGAGCAGTTCTTC	CASSFWGEQTYNEQFF
TRBJ1-2	.	14	TRBV6-6	.	TGTGCCAGCAGCTACGATCGGGGAGTTTATGGCTACACCTTC	CASSYDRGVYGYTF
TRBJ2-1	TRBD2	13	TRBV30	once	TGTGCCTGGAGTGGACTAGCGGGAAATGAGCAGTTCTTC	CAWSGLAGNEQFF
TRBJ1-4	TRBD1	12	TRBV9	few	TGTGCCAGCAGCGCGACAGGGGGAAAACTGTTTTTT	CASSATGGKLFF